A single sample gave rise to the 21 T cell receptor beta chains below, sequenced in a study of blood T cell repertoires in COVID-19. The assay was immunoSEQ multiplex PCR, and TCRdb's table has in-frame clones only and misses some. The table lists some 180,000 clones, roughly 82% of them singletons. The sequenced material came from peripheral blood. These receptors all come from a human donor in a cohort sampled during active COVID-19.

V is TRBV18 and J is TRBJ1-2; TRBD1 is a possible D gene (5 bases). Per the germline V gene, CDR1 is KGHSH and CDR2 is LQKENI. The CDR3 length is 14 residues. V was cut by 8 bases and J by 4 bases, with 17 bases left in between. The DNA of the CDR3 is TGTGCCAGCCGGCGGGACGGGCACATCTATGGCTACACCTTC. It is translated as CASRRDGHIYGYTF. The full variable domain, in which reference TRBV18 and TRBJ1-2 provide the parts outside the CDR3, is NAGVMQNPRHLVRRRGQEARLRCSPMKGHSHVYWYRQLPEEGLKFMVYLQKENIIDESGMPKERFSAEFPKEGPSILRIQQVVRGDSAAYFCASRRDGHIYGYTFGSGTRLTVV.

V is TRBV3-1 (or the pseudogene TRBV3-2) and J is TRBJ2-3; D might be TRBD2 (5 bases). V was trimmed by 4 bases and J by 4 bases, leaving 12 bases between them. Looked up from germline, CDR1 is LGHDT and CDR2 is YNNKEL (reference sequence). The CDR3 loop spans 14 amino acids. CDR3 DNA: TGTGCCAGCAGCCTCCGGGGAAACGCAGATACGCAGTATTTT. Translation: CASSLRGNADTQYF.

The chain joins TRBV28 to TRBJ2-7; 13 bases agree with TRBD2. The junction had 11 bases not matched to a gene; V was cut back by 5 bases and J by 7 bases. The CDR3 contains 16 residues. The germline gives CDR1 MDHEN, CDR2 SYDVKM. CDR3 in amino acids: CASSPGGLAGVREQYF. In DNA, the CDR3 is TGTGCCAGCAGTCCGGGTGGACTAGCGGGAGTGAGGGAGCAGTACTTC.

The chain carries TRBV27 and TRBJ2-7; TRBD1 aligns across 10 bases. From germline, CDR1 is MNHEY and CDR2 SMNVEV (reference sequence). The J segment lost 2 bases and the V segment lost 5 bases, leaving 6 bases of the junction unmatched. CDR3 length: 15 amino acids. The CDR3 sequence: CASSVGTGVAYEQYF. The CDR3 nucleotides are TGTGCCAGCAGTGTAGGGACAGGGGTAGCCTACGAGCAGTACTTC.

This rearrangement joins TRBV28 to TRBJ1-5; 10 bases line up with TRBD1. Trimming removed 6 bases from V and 0 bases from J; junction bases left unmatched: 5. The CDR3 is made up of 16 amino acids. The germline V gene has CDR1 MDHEN and CDR2 SYDVKM. Here the CDR3 DNA reads TGTGCCAGCAGACGGACAGGGGGGTATAGCAATCAGCCCCAGCATTTT. Encoded protein: CASRRTGGYSNQPQHF.

This sequence joins TRBV7-9 and TRBJ1-4, with unresolved D. Trimming took 6 bases from V and 7 from J, leaving 6 bases between them. The CDR3 is 11 residues long. The germline gives CDR1 SEHNR, CDR2 FQNEAQ (reference sequence). As DNA, the CDR3 is TGTGCCAGCAGGGGAGGTGAAAAACTGTTTTTT. Protein: CASRGGEKLFF.

V is TRBV28 and J is TRBJ1-5; TRBD1 aligns across 7 bases. CDR1 and CDR2 (germline): MDHEN, SYDVKM. After removal of 6 bases from V and 4 bases from J, the junction contained 9 bases not matched to a gene. The CDR3 loop spans 15 amino acids. Written as DNA, the CDR3 is TGTGCCAGCAGCCCCCACGGACAGGTGAATCAGCCCCAGCATTTT. Translating gives CASSPHGQVNQPQHF.

This clone was seen at least ten times. V usage is TRBV2 and J usage is TRBJ1-6, with TRBD1 as a possible D gene (5 bases). The CDR3 runs 13 residues. Looked up from germline, CDR1 is SNHLY and CDR2 is FYNNEI. The V and J ends lost 6 bases and 10 bases respectively, with 13 bases between them. As DNA, the CDR3 is TGTGCCAGCAGGAAGGACAACGGGTCACCCCTCCACTTT. Residues: CASRKDNGSPLHF.

V is TRBV4-1 and J is TRBJ2-7, with 7 bases that match TRBD2. After removal of 4 bases from V and 7 bases from J, the junction contained 13 bases not matched to a gene. Germline CDR1 and CDR2: MGHRA and YSYEKL. The CDR3 contains 15 residues. DNA for the CDR3: TGCGCCAGCAGCCCGGGGAAAAGCCCCGGGGGGGAGCAGTACTTC. Its protein product is CASSPGKSPGGEQYF.

The J gene is TRBJ2-7, the V gene TRBV19, with D tentatively TRBD2 (7 bases). Germline V gene sequence: CDR1 LNHDA, CDR2 SQIVND (reference sequence). CDR3 length: 16 amino acids. Trimming took off 6 bases at V and 2 bases at J, with 20 bases between the two ends. For the CDR3, the DNA is TGTGCCAGTAGCCCGGGGGGCGCTAGATCGACCTACGAGCAGTACTTC. Encoded protein: CASSPGGARSTYEQYF.

The rearrangement joins TRBV13 to TRBJ1-1; TRBD1 aligns across 7 bases. The CDR3 runs to 14 residues. The trim removed 4 bases at V and 5 bases at J, leaving 7 bases unmatched. CDR1 and CDR2 (germline): PRHDT, FYEKMQ (reference sequence). The CDR3 nucleotides read TGTGCCAGCAGCTCTCTACAGGGGAGGACTGAAGCTTTCTTT. This gives the protein CASSSLQGRTEAFF. Full variable domain (missing parts from reference TRBV13 and TRBJ1-1): AAGVIQSPRHLIKEKRETATLKCYPIPRHDTVYWYQQGPGQDPQFLISFYEKMQSDKGSIPDRFSAQQFSDYHSELNMSSLELGDSALYFCASSSLQGRTEAFFGQGTRLTVV.

This chain links TRBV10-1 with TRBJ2-1; 8 bases map to TRBD2. V was pared by 1 base and J by 9 bases, with 8 bases of the junction left unmatched. This CDR3 spans 15 amino acids. Germline lookup yields CDR1 WNHNN and CDR2 SYGVQD (reference sequence). CDR3 sequence reads: CASSEFYGRVTEQFF. DNA for the CDR3: TGCGCCAGCAGTGAGTTTTACGGGAGGGTTACTGAGCAGTTCTTC.

This rearrangement joins TRBV5-4 to TRBJ2-7; 11 bases line up with TRBD2. The CDR3 sequence is 15 residues long. CDR1 is SGHNT and CDR2 is YYREEE in the germline V gene (reference sequence). J gave up 9 bases and V 4 bases, and 12 bases lay outside the gene matches. CDR3 sequence: CASSLGTSGNVAQYF. The CDR3 DNA follows: TGTGCCAGCAGCCTTGGGACTAGCGGAAATGTAGCGCAGTACTTC.

This clone has only a few counts. This chain uses TRBV7-2 with TRBJ1-2, with 7 bases lining up with TRBD1. The CDR3 is 14 amino acids. Germline CDR1 SGHTA, CDR2 FQGNSA. Unmatched junction bases numbered 5, after V lost 2 bases and J lost 5 bases. CDR3: CASSLLARGYGYTF. CDR3 nucleotides: TGTGCCAGCAGCTTATTAGCCAGGGGGTATGGCTACACCTTC.

The V and J genes are TRBV5-1 and TRBJ1-6; 8 bases fit TRBD1. Germline V gives CDR1 SGHRS, CDR2 YFSETQ. The length of the CDR3 is 14 residues. The V and J ends lost 0 bases and 10 bases, in that order; junction bases with no gene match: 3. This chain's CDR3 is CASSLAGTGSPLHF. In nucleotides, the CDR3 is TGCGCCAGCAGCTTGGCCGGGACAGGATCACCCCTCCACTTT.

This sequence joins TRBV2 and TRBJ2-2; 8 bases line up with TRBD2. Germline assignment: CDR1 SNHLY and CDR2 FYNNEI. Trimming took 8 bases from V and 8 from J; bases not matched to a gene: 10. This CDR3 spans 14 amino acids. This CDR3 reads CASSSGSSSGELFF. DNA of the CDR3: TGTGCCAGCTCAAGCGGGAGTTCGTCAGGGGAGCTGTTTTTT.

The chain is built from TRBV12-5 and TRBJ2-7, with 8 bases fitting TRBD1. The CDR3 loop spans 16 amino acids. J lost 1 base, V lost 0 bases, and 5 bases had no gene match. Germline CDR1 is LGHNT and CDR2 is FRNRAP. In DNA, the CDR3 is TGTGCTAGTGGTTTGGTGGACAGGGTGATTTCCTACGAGCAGTACTTC. Protein sequence: CASGLVDRVISYEQYF.

Comments on this clone: A single base is all that separates this from a far larger clone, so a read error is likely. The chain carries TRBV28 and TRBJ2-7, with 7 positions matching TRBD1. V shed 2 bases, J shed 3 bases, and the junction held 1 base outside the gene matches. Germline-derived CDR1 and CDR2 are MDHEN and SYDVKM. The length of the CDR3 is 13 residues. The chain's CDR3 is CASSLGDSYEQYF. CDR3 nucleotide sequence: TGTGCCAGCAGTTTAGGGGACAGCTACGAGCAGTACTTC. The whole variable domain, filled in from reference TRBV28 and TRBJ2-7, reads DVKVTQSSRYLVKRTGEKVFLECVQDMDHENMFWYRQDPGLGLRLIYFSYDVKMKEKGDIPEGYSVSREKKERFSLILESASTNQTSMYLCASSLGDSYEQYFGPGTRLTVT.

The rearrangement uses TRBV18 and TRBJ1-5, with TRBD1 matching 8 bases. Trimming took 6 bases from V and 3 from J; bases not matched to a gene: 7. Germline lookup yields CDR1 KGHSH and CDR2 LQKENI. The CDR3 consists of 15 residues. The CDR3 sequence is CASSRTGPANQPQHF. For the CDR3, the DNA is TGTGCCAGCTCTCGGACAGGGCCCGCCAATCAGCCCCAGCATTTT.

This clone was seen more than once but under ten times. This chain links TRBV18 with TRBJ2-2; D not resolved. The CDR3 runs to 13 residues. V was clipped by 4 bases and J by 0 bases, with 3 bases between them. Looked up from germline, CDR1 is KGHSH and CDR2 is LQKENI. The CDR3 here is CASSLSNTGELFF. DNA of the CDR3: TGTGCCAGCTCACTATCGAACACCGGGGAGCTGTTTTTT.

The chain recombines TRBV29-1 with TRBJ2-7, with 9 bases that match TRBD1. With V trimmed by 1 base and J by 4 bases, 5 bases remained unmatched. The CDR3 has 14 residues. Germline V gives CDR1 SQVTM, CDR2 ANQGSEA. The CDR3 loop reads CSVEGTGEGYEQYF. CDR3 bases: TGCAGCGTTGAAGGGACAGGGGAAGGGTACGAGCAGTACTTC.